The sequence of this TCR beta chain was determined in a study of shared clonotypes between healthy human individuals. Study-wide background: The study enrolled a couple of women and a few men aged 18 to 49. CD8 memory received one plate per donor, CD8 naive two, CD4 memory three and CD4 naive three.

The authors loaded about 200 ng DNA, 25,000 to 30,000 T cell genomes, into sorted-subset replicate PCRs. Study processing details: Filtering differed because ImmunoSEQ produced junction-only sequences that carried no quality scores. Using immunoSEQ multiplex PCR, the repertoire was profiled, and TCRdb retains in-frame clones only, with some absent. That table supplies the V and J calls and clone size; D and trimming were determined from the DNA. Here the sample spans roughly 2,500,000 clones, approximately 93% being singletons. CDR1 KGHSH and CDR2 LQKENI come from the germline V gene. CDR3 length: 16 amino acids. V lost 0 bases, J lost 3 bases, and 12 bases lay in between.

The J gene is TRBJ2-1, the V gene TRBV18; D possibly corresponds to TRBD2 (6 bases). This receptor was identified in a man between 18 and 29 years old in good health. Some clones in this sample may be carry-over from other donors' samples. What was sequenced was naive CD4+ T cells from PBMCs. The subset: CD45RA+ positively selected. CDR3 protein: CASSPPELARYNEQFF. CDR3 nucleotides: TGTGCCAGCTCACCACCGGAGCTAGCGCGCTACAATGAGCAGTTCTTC.